These 5 T cell receptor beta chains were all obtained from the same sample, sequenced in a study of blood T cell repertoires in COVID-19. Some clones are missing from TCRdb's copy, which holds only in-frame ones; the method was immunoSEQ multiplex PCR. The data show approximately 240,000 clones, 83% seen once. Sequencing was performed on peripheral blood. These receptors were obtained from a woman aged 25-40 years with COVID-19, enrolled during active disease.

This clone was picked up a small number of times. CDR3 in amino acids: CASSPKVRLAGNTGELFF. The DNA of the CDR3 is TGTGCCAGCAGCCCCAAGGTTCGGCTAGCGGGAAACACCGGGGAGCTGTTTTTT. The rearrangement links TRBV7-9 to TRBJ2-2; 9 positions agree with TRBD2. This CDR3 is 18 amino acids long. Losses at the gene ends were 5 bases for V and 2 bases for J; bases not matched to a gene: 12. CDR1 and CDR2 from the germline V gene are SEHNR and FQNEAQ (reference sequence). Complete variable domain (other parts from reference TRBV7-9 and TRBJ2-2): DTGVSQNPRHKITKRGQNVTFRCDPISEHNRLYWYRQTLGQGPEFLTYFQNEAQLEKSRLLSDRFSAERPKGSFSTLEIQRTEQGDSAMYLCASSPKVRLAGNTGELFFGEGSRLTVL.

The rearrangement uses TRBV4-2 and TRBJ2-7, with 9 bases matching TRBD1. Unmatched junction bases numbered 9, after V lost 1 base and J lost 5 bases. CDR1 is LGHNA and CDR2 is YNFKEQ in the germline V gene. CDR3 length equals 16 residues. The CDR3: CASSQAGRQGGNEQYF. The CDR3, as DNA: TGTGCCAGCAGCCAAGCTGGGCGACAGGGGGGGAACGAGCAGTACTTC.

The chain links TRBV19 to TRBJ2-7; 12 positions match TRBD2. Germline CDR1 LNHDA, CDR2 SQIVND (reference sequence). V shed 7 bases, J shed 3 bases, and the junction held 7 bases outside the gene matches. The CDR3 spans 15 residues. The CDR3 sequence is CASTSLAGGHYEQYF. The CDR3, as DNA: TGTGCCAGTACCTCACTAGCGGGAGGCCACTACGAGCAGTACTTC.

This clone was observed once. This sequence joins TRBV12-5 and TRBJ2-7; no firm D call. This CDR3 comprises 12 residues. CDR1 is LGHNT and CDR2 is FRNRAP in the germline V gene. The V and J ends lost 1 base and 3 bases respectively, with 4 bases between them. CDR3 protein: CASGLAVYEQYF. The CDR3 nucleotides read TGTGCTAGTGGTTTGGCAGTCTACGAGCAGTACTTC. The variable domain in full, with the rest retrieved from reference TRBV12-5 and TRBJ2-7, is DARVTQTPRHKVTEMGQEVTMRCQPILGHNTVFWYRQTMMQGLELLAYFRNRAPLDDSGMPKDRFSAEMPDATLATLKIQPSEPRDSAVYFCASGLAVYEQYFGPGTRLTVT.

The CDR3 nucleotides read TGCGCCAGCAGCTTACCGGGACAGGCGATAGGGGAGACCCAGTACTTC. Translated, it gives CASSLPGQAIGETQYF. This chain connects TRBV5-1 to TRBJ2-5, with 8 nucleotides matching TRBD1. Per the germline V gene, CDR1 is SGHRS and CDR2 is YFSETQ. Trimming removed 2 bases from V and 5 bases from J; junction bases left unmatched: 11. CDR3 size: 16 residues.